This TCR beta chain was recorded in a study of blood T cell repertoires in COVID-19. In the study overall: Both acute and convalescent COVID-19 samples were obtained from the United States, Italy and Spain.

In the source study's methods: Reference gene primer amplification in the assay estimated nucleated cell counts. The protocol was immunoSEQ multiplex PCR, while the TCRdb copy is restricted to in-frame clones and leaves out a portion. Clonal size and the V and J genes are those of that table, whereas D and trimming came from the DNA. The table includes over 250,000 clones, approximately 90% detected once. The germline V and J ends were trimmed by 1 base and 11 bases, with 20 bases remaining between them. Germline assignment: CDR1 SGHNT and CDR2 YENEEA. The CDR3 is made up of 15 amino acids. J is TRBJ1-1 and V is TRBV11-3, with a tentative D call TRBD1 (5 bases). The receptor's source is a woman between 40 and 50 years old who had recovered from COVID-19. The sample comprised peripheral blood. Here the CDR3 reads CASSLGSQGIGGAFF. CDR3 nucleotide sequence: TGTGCCAGCAGCTTAGGTTCGCAGGGTATAGGTGGGGCTTTCTTT. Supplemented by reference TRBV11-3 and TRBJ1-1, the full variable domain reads EAGVVQSPRYKIIEKKQPVAFWCNPISGHNTLYWYLQNLGQGPELLIRYENEEAVDDSQLPKDRFSAERLKGVDSTLKIQPAELGDSAVYLCASSLGSQGIGGAFFGQGTRLTVV.